This TCR beta chain derives from a study of T cell changes during pregnancy in multiple sclerosis (dated by TCRdb to between 2018 and 2021). Describing the broader study: Changes in the T cell repertoire over the course of pregnancy were examined in this study in women with multiple sclerosis.

From the cysteine up to the phenylalanine, the CDR3 has a length of 16 residues. Only the CDR3 part of the read is kept: 48 bases, read in frame from the first base. V is clipped by 3 bases and J by 1 base, and the sequence between their germline boundaries is 13 bases long. Per the germline V gene (reference sequence), LNHNV is the CDR1 and YYDKDF is the CDR2. As to this clone: Its antigen is currently not known. Base qualities are not at hand, and no much larger clone is one base apart.

Library creation used the immunoSEQ multiplex PCR assay. TCRdb obtained this table from immuneACCESS and retained in-frame rearrangements with V and J assigned. These tables miss some clones; where compared with another copy, unresolved V genes account for less than half of the shortfall, and the remainder is unexplained. In all, the sample holds tens of thousands of clones, and under 95% of those were seen once. The ten largest make up about 1.5% of the sample. The starting material was peripheral blood, obtained in the first trimester of pregnancy. The receptor was isolated from a female donor with multiple sclerosis, enrolled in a pregnancy study. The sequence links TRBV15 to TRBJ1-5; TRBD1 is a possible D gene, resting on 5 matching bases. CDR3 reads: CATSRDRGVSNQPQHF. The DNA is TGTGCCACCAGCAGGGATCGGGGGGTAAGCAATCAGCCCCAGCATTTT.